One sample yielded the 18 T cell receptor beta chains listed below, sequenced in a study of blood T cell repertoires in COVID-19. This table comes from immunoSEQ multiplex PCR, and its TCRdb copy is limited to in-frame clones, with some not included. The sample has about 130,000 clones; more than 75% are singletons. Sequencing used peripheral blood. The origin of the receptors is a woman in her seventies with COVID-19, enrolled during active disease.

This sequence joins TRBV7-3 and TRBJ2-1, with 8 bases identical to TRBD1. The CDR3 totals 15 residues. V was pared by 4 bases and J by 4 bases, with 6 bases of the junction left unmatched. CDR1 and CDR2 from the germline V gene are SGHTA and FQGTGA. CDR3 residues: CASSSGQAAYNEQFF. Here the CDR3 DNA reads TGTGCCAGCAGCTCGGGACAGGCCGCTTACAATGAGCAGTTCTTC.

The J gene is TRBJ2-1, the V gene TRBV3-1 (or the pseudogene TRBV3-2); no firm D call. Germline V gives CDR1 LGHDT, CDR2 YNNKEL (reference sequence). There are 13 residues in the CDR3. V was pared by 1 base and J by 12 bases, with 13 bases between. CDR3 in amino acids: CASSQGSLSGQFF. The CDR3 nucleotides are TGTGCCAGCAGCCAAGGGTCCCTTTCCGGGCAGTTCTTC.

The table lists this clone with a few counts. The chain couples TRBV18 to TRBJ1-2, with TRBD1 matching over 8 bases. This CDR3 comprises 15 residues. With 0 bases clipped from V and 2 bases from J, the junction kept 2 bases outside the gene matches. Germline V gene sequence: CDR1 KGHSH, CDR2 LQKENI. CDR3 nucleotide sequence: TGTGCCAGCTCACCACCGAGACAGGGGAACTATGGCTACACCTTC. Translation: CASSPPRQGNYGYTF.

In its sample, this clone was seen a few times. The rearrangement uses TRBV19 and TRBJ2-5, with a tentative D call TRBD2 (6 bases). Trimming pared 3 bases from V and 2 bases from J, leaving 13 bases between. CDR1 is LNHDA, CDR2 SQIVND, per germline (reference sequence). The CDR3 loop spans 15 amino acids. CDR3 amino acids: CASSMGSGRQETQYF. The CDR3 bases are TGTGCCAGTAGTATGGGTAGCGGCAGGCAAGAGACCCAGTACTTC.

The chain carries TRBV18 and TRBJ1-2; D gene unclear. The V gene lost 6 bases and the J gene lost 4 bases, with 15 bases spanning the gap. In germline, CDR1 is KGHSH, CDR2 LQKENI. There are 14 residues in the CDR3. The DNA of the CDR3 is TGTGCCAGCTCGGCCGGGGTGATAACCTATGGCTACACCTTC. It is translated as CASSAGVITYGYTF.

This clone was seen only a few times. The chain combines TRBV7-2 with TRBJ2-7, with 8 bases aligning to TRBD1. CDR1 is SGHTA, CDR2 FQGNSA, per germline. V lost 5 bases to trimming and J lost 4 bases; unmatched junction nucleotides: 10. The CDR3 contains 15 residues. The CDR3 DNA reads TGTGCCAGCAGCGCCGCCGGGACAGGCAATTACGAGCAGTACTTC. It yields the protein CASSAAGTGNYEQYF. Based on the CDR3 plus reference TRBV7-2 and TRBJ2-7, the full variable domain is GAGVSQSPSNKVTEKGKDVELRCDPISGHTALYWYRQSLGQGLEFLIYFQGNSAPDKSGLPSDRFSAERTGGSVSTLTIQRTQQEDSAVYLCASSAAGTGNYEQYFGPGTRLTVT.

This chain links TRBV7-8 with TRBJ2-5; 12 positions match TRBD1. After removal of 4 bases from V and 4 bases from J, the junction contained 10 bases not matched to a gene. Looked up from germline, CDR1 is SGHVS and CDR2 is FQNEAQ. The CDR3 sequence is 17 residues long. The CDR3 sequence: CASSSRQGQGARETQYF. CDR3 in DNA: TGTGCCAGCAGCTCCCGTCAGGGACAGGGGGCGCGAGAGACCCAGTACTTC.

This clone appeared a few times. The chain uses TRBV9 and TRBJ2-3; 8 bases match TRBD2. Germline V gene data show CDR1 as SGDLS and CDR2 as YYNGEE. The V segment lost 3 bases and the J segment 10 bases; nucleotides outside the gene matches: 19. The CDR3 totals 17 residues. In DNA form, the CDR3 reads TGTGCCAGCAGCGCAGGGGCCGGGACTAGGCGCTCCTATGCGCAGTATTTT. It specifies CASSAGAGTRRSYAQYF.

This clone was seen a handful of times. The chain carries TRBV25-1 and TRBJ1-2; D not certain. This CDR3 has 15 residues. With 1 base removed from V and 8 bases from J, the gap between germline ends came to 17 bases. From germline, CDR1 is MGHDK and CDR2 SYGVNS. The CDR3 DNA sequence: TGTGCCAGCAGTGAATCTGTCGATGCCGCTCGGGGCTACACCTTC. It specifies CASSESVDAARGYTF.

The chain links TRBV7-2 to TRBJ1-1, with D perhaps matching TRBD1 (6 bases). Looked up from germline, CDR1 is SGHTA and CDR2 is FQGNSA. V lost 0 bases to trimming and J lost 11 bases, with 19 bases between them. CDR3 size: 15 residues. The CDR3 region has the DNA TGTGCCAGCAGCTTAGCGCCGGGGCAGGGGTATGACGCTTTCTTT. Amino acid sequence: CASSLAPGQGYDAFF.

The DNA of the CDR3 is TGTGCCAGCTCACCACTTCTGACGGGGGGTAGCACAGATACGCAGTATTTT. Residues: CASSPLLTGGSTDTQYF. The V and J genes are TRBV18 and TRBJ2-3; 7 bases are shared with TRBD2. Germline lookup yields CDR1 KGHSH and CDR2 LQKENI. J gave up 0 bases and V 1 base, and 7 bases lay outside the gene matches. The CDR3 runs 17 residues.

V usage is TRBV2 and J usage is TRBJ1-1; weak D call: TRBD1 (6 bases). Germline CDR1 reads SNHLY; CDR2 reads FYNNEI. Trimming cost V 6 bases and J 11 bases, with 19 bases left between them. The CDR3 contains 13 residues. The CDR3 coding sequence is TGTGCCAGCAGCGATCCAAATCAGGGGATGGCTTTCTTT. Protein sequence: CASSDPNQGMAFF.

V is TRBV12-3 or TRBV12-4 and J is TRBJ1-6; unclear D gene. The ends were cut back, 8 bases at V and 10 bases at J, with 12 bases in the middle. This CDR3 region has 12 residues. CDR3 sequence reads: CASGRLRSPLHF. The CDR3 nucleotides read TGTGCCAGCGGAAGACTTAGATCACCCCTCCACTTT.

The CDR3 spells CATSAGGSYEAFF. The CDR3 bases are TGTGCCACCTCCGCAGGGGGCTCGTATGAAGCTTTCTTT. This sequence joins TRBV6-6 and TRBJ1-1; 8 bases fit TRBD1. The V gene's germline CDR1 is MNHNY and CDR2 SVGAGI (reference sequence). This CDR3 contains 13 residues. Unmatched junction bases numbered 11, after V lost 10 bases and J lost 7 bases.

The rearrangement uses TRBV5-1 and TRBJ2-3, with TRBD2 matching over 11 bases. CDR1 is SGHRS, CDR2 YFSETQ, per germline. The CDR3 runs 18 residues. V lost 1 base, J lost 0 bases, and 7 bases stayed unmatched. CDR3 DNA: TGCGCCAGCAGCTTGTCTAGCGGGGGGATCACTAGCACAGATACGCAGTATTTT. It translates to CASSLSSGGITSTDTQYF.

CDR3 amino acids: CASRGTGRSQPQHF. CDR3 sequence (DNA): TGTGCCAGTAGAGGGACAGGTAGGAGTCAGCCCCAGCATTTT. The V gene is TRBV19, the J gene TRBJ1-5; 8 bases fit TRBD1. There are 14 residues in the CDR3. Germline trimming cut 6 bases from V and 6 bases from J; bases unmatched to any gene: 7. CDR1 and CDR2 from the germline V gene are LNHDA and SQIVND (reference sequence).

V and J are TRBV2 and TRBJ2-3; 11 bases align to TRBD1. The germline CDR1 and CDR2 sequences are SNHLY and FYNNEI. V lost 6 bases, J lost 5 bases, and 1 base stayed unmatched. CDR3 length: 13 amino acids. The DNA of the CDR3 is TGTGCCAGCAGGGGACAGGGGGGAGATACGCAGTATTTT. Translation gives CASRGQGGDTQYF. Full variable domain (rest looked up from reference TRBV2 and TRBJ2-3): EPEVTQTPSHQVTQMGQEVILRCVPISNHLYFYWYRQILGQKVEFLVSFYNNEISEKSEIFDDQFSVERPDGSNFTLKIRSTKLEDSAMYFCASRGQGGDTQYFGPGTRLTVL.

V gene TRBV25-1 combines with J gene TRBJ1-1; 10 bases align to TRBD1. The V gene end was trimmed by 5 bases and the J gene end by 5 bases; junction bases not matched to a gene: 11. Per the germline V gene, CDR1 is MGHDK and CDR2 is SYGVNS. The CDR3 has 16 amino acids. DNA for the CDR3: TGTGCCAGCAGTCGGGACAGGGGCACCCCGGGGACTGAAGCTTTCTTT. Amino acid sequence: CASSRDRGTPGTEAFF.